This T cell receptor beta chain was documented in a study of tumor-infiltrating lymphocytes in primary liver carcinoma (dated by TCRdb to 2016 to 2017). Regarding the research as a whole: Surgical resection was performed in China between 2015 and March 2016 on four to six patients with histopathologically diagnosed primary liver carcinoma. Hepatocellular carcinoma (four) or combined HCC and intrahepatic cholangiocarcinoma (one) was present in the five patients, who were three men and two women aged 30 to 69 years. The five patients had tumors staged T1-T3 N0M0, with maximum diameters ranging from about 4 to 11 cm. Roughly 3.65 to 7.13 million productive TCRbeta reads were obtained per sample, and no significant difference in read depth was found between tissue types. Across five regions of each liver tumor, along with adjacent normal tissue and blood, the study brought together TCRbeta repertoire sequencing, expression microarrays and whole-exome sequencing. A total of roughly 35 specimens from 5 patients, comprising some 25 tumor regions, 5 adjacent noncancerous liver tissues and 5 peripheral blood samples, were covered by TCRbeta repertoire sequencing. High reproducibility was observed for the technical replicate repertoires, with mean shared-clone rates near 0.89 and correlation coefficients above 0.95.

Blood RNA was extracted from unsorted whole blood with TRIzol reagent; germline DNA came from the DNeasy Blood & Tissue kit. Chronic HBV infection was present in the patients, and the patients were treatment-naive at sampling. Before surgery, 4 to 5 milliliters of peripheral blood were collected into K2EDTA tubes. In its sample, this clonotype was seen many times. The clone's antigen remains unknown. Base qualities are missing; no much larger clone stands one base away. Cut back by 6 bases and 1 base, the V and J ends lie 17 bases apart. From its cysteine to its phenylalanine, the CDR3 spans 16 amino acids. The kept DNA is CDR3 alone, 48 bases in frame from the first base. Paper-wide results and their limitations: The study included only four to six patients, and the authors note findings should be validated in a larger study. The top 250 clones accounted for a significantly greater share of the repertoire in tumors than in blood (p = 0.039). Because sequencing covered only the TCR beta chain and unpaired alpha chains were not captured, true repertoire diversity is likely underestimated. Repertoire overlap was higher between tumor regions (mean roughly 35%) than tumor-adjacent (approximately 17%) or tumor-blood (about 15%) pairs, consistent with antigen-driven expansion. Since the samples were bulk and unsorted, there was no way to compare CD4+ and CD8+ T cell repertoires.

A constant-region primer and ProtoScript II reverse transcriptase were used to reverse-transcribe TCRbeta-specific cDNA from around 530 ng total RNA. The TCRbeta libraries were prepared through three rounds of nested multiplex PCR following a slightly modified ARM-PCR procedure. Each of the first two PCR rounds ran for about 10 cycles and used multiplex TRBV1-TRBV30 forward primers together with a Cbeta reverse primer. Sample barcodes and Illumina adapters were added in a final 25-cycle PCR using Deep VentR polymerase. Before sequencing, amplicons of 200-500 bp were gel-purified using a QIAquick gel extraction kit. An Illumina HiSeq 2500 was used to sequence the TCRbeta amplicons with 250-bp paired-end reads. The authors' analysis ran thus. To recover full CDR3 sequences, reads were quality-trimmed using Trimmomatic v0.33 and paired reads were then merged using FLASH v1.2.11. V, D and J germline segments were assigned to the rearranged TCRbeta sequences by MiGEC v1.2.1b. VDJtools v1.0.0 computed clonotype statistics and Shannon-Wiener diversity indices. Except for diversity analysis, only each sample's 250 most abundant clonotypes were used in subsequent analyses to reduce sampling bias. TCRdb reworked the public reads: Q25 trimming with fastp, MiXCR clone assembly, productive beta chains retained. Rows merge per CDR3 protein into single entries with the most common DNA and genes. TCRdb's processing, not the authors' own work, is the source of the V and J calls. This sample comprises around 330,000 distinct CDR3 sequences, almost 60% of them detected only once. The top ten clones comprise 15% to 20% of the sample.

Recombination linked TRBV12-3 or TRBV12-4 to TRBJ2-3; no D segment can be confidently identified. The sequenced sample consisted of peripheral blood. The source is a woman aged 25 to 45 with primary liver carcinoma and hepatitis B virus infection. In nucleotide form, the sequence is TGTGCCAGCAGCCCATCTCGGAGCCTAGGCACAGATACGCAGTATTTT. It is translated as CASSPSRSLGTDTQYF.